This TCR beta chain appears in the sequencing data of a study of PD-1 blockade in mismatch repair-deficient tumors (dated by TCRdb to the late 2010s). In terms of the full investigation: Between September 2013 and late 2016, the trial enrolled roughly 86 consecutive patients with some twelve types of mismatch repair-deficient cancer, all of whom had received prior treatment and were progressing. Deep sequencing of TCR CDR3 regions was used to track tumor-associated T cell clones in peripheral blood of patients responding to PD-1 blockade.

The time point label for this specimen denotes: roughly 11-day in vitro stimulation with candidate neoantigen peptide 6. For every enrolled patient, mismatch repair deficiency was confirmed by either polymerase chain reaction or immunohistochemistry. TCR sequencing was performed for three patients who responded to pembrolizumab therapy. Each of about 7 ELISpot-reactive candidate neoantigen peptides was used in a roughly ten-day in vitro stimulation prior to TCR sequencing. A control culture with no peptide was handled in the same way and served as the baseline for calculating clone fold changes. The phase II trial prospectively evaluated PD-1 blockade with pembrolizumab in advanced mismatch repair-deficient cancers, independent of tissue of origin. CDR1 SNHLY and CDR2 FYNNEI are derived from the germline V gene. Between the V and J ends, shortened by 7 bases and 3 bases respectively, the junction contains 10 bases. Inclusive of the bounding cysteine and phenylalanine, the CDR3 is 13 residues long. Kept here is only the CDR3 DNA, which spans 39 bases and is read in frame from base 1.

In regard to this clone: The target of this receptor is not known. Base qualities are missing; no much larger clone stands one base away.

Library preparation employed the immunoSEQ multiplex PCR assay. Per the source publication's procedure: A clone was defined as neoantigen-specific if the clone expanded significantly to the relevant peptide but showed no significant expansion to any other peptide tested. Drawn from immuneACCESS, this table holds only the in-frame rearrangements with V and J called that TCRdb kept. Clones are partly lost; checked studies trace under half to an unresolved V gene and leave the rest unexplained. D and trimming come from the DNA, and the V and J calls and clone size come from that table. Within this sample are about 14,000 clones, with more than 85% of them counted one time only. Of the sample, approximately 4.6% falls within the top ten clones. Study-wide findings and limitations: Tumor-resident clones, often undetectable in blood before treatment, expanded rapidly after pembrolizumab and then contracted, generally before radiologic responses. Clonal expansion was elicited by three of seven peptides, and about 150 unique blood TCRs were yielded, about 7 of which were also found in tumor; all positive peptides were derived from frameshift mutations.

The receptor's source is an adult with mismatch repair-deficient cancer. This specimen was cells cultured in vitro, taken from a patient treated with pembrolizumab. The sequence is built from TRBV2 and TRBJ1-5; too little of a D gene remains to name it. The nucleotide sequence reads TGTGCCAGCACGCAACAGCTCAATCAGCCCCAGCATTTT. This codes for CASTQQLNQPQHF.